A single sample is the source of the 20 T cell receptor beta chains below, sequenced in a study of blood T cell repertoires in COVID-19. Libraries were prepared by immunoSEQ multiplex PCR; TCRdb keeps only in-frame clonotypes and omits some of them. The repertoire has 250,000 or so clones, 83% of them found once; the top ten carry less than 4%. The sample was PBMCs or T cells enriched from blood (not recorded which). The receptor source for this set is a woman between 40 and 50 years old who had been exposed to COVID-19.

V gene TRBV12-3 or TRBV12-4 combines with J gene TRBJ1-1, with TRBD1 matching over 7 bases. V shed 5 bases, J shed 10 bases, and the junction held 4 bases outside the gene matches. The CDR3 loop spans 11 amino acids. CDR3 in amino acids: CASSQGGLAFF. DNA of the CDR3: TGTGCCAGCAGTCAAGGGGGCCTAGCTTTCTTT.

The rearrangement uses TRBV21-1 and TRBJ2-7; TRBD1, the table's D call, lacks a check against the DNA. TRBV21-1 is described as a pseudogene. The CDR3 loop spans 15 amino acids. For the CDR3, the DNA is TGTGCCAGCATCGCCGGACAGGGGTTTTCCTACGAGCAGTACTTC. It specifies CASIAGQGFSYEQYF.

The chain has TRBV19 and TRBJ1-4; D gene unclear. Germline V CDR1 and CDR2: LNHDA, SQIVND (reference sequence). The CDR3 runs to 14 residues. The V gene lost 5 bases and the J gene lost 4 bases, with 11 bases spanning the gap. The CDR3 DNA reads TGTGCCAGTAGTCCAGGAAGCTTTAATGAAAAACTGTTTTTT. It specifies CASSPGSFNEKLFF. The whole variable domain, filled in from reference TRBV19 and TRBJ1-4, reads DGGITQSPKYLFRKEGQNVTLSCEQNLNHDAMYWYRQDPGQGLRLIYYSQIVNDFQKGDIAEGYSVSREKKESFPLTVTSAQKNPTAFYLCASSPGSFNEKLFFGSGTQLSVL.

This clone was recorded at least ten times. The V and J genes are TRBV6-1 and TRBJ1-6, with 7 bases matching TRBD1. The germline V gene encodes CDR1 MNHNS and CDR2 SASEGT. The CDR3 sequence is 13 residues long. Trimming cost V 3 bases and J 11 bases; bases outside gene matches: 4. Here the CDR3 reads CASSDRGGPPLHF. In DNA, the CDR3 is TGTGCCAGCAGTGACCGAGGGGGCCCACCCCTCCACTTT.

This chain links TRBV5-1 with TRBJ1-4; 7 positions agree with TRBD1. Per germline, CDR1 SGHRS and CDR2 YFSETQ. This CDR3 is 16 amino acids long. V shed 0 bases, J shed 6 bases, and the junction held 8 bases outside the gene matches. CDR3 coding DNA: TGCGCCAGCAGCTTGGGACGAGGGGGACAGTATGAAAAACTGTTTTTT. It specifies CASSLGRGGQYEKLFF.

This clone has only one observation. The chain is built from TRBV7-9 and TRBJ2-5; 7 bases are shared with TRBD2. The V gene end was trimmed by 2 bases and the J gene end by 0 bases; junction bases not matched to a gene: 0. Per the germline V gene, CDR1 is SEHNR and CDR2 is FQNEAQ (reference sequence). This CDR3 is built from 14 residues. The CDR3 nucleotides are TGTGCCAGCAGCTTACGGGGGGACCAAGAGACCCAGTACTTC. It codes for CASSLRGDQETQYF.

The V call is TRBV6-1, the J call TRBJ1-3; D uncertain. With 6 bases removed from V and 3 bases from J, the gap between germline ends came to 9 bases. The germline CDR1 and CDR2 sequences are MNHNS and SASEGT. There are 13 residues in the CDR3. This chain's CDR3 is CASSGNGGNTIYF. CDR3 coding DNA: TGTGCCAGCAGCGGGAACGGTGGAAACACCATATATTTT.

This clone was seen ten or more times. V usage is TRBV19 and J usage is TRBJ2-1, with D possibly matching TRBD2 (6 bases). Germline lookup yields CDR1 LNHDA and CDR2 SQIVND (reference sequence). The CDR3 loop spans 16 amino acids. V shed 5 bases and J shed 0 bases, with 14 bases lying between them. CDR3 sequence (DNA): TGTGCCAGTAGTTTTAAGCGGGCCCACTCCTACAATGAGCAGTTCTTC. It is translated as CASSFKRAHSYNEQFF.

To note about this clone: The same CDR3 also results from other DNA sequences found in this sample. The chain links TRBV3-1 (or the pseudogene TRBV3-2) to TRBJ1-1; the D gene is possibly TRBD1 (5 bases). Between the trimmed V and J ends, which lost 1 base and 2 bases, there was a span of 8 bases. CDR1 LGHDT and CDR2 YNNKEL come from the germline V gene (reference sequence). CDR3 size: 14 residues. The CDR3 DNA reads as TGTGCCAGCAGCCAAGGGGGCGGAAACACTGAAGCTTTCTTT. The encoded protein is CASSQGGGNTEAFF.

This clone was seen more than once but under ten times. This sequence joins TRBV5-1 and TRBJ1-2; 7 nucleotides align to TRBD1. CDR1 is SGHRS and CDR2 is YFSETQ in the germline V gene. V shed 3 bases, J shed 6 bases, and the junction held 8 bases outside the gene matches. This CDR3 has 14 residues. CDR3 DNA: TGCGCCAGCAGCTCTACAGGGGATTCGCATGGCTACACCTTC. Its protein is CASSSTGDSHGYTF. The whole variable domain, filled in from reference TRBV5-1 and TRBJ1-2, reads KAGVTQTPRYLIKTRGQQVTLSCSPISGHRSVSWYQQTPGQGLQFLFEYFSETQRNKGNFPGRFSGRQFSNSRSEMNVSTLELGDSALYLCASSSTGDSHGYTFGSGTRLTVV.

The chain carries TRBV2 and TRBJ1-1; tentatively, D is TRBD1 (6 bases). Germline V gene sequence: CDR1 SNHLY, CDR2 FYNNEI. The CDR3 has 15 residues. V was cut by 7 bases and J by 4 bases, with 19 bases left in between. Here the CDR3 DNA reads TGTGCCAGCACCATACAGCGGGGAGGGGGCACTGAAGCTTTCTTT. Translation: CASTIQRGGGTEAFF. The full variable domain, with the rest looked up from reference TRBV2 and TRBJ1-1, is EPEVTQTPSHQVTQMGQEVILRCVPISNHLYFYWYRQILGQKVEFLVSFYNNEISEKSEIFDDQFSVERPDGSNFTLKIRSTKLEDSAMYFCASTIQRGGGTEAFFGQGTRLTVV.

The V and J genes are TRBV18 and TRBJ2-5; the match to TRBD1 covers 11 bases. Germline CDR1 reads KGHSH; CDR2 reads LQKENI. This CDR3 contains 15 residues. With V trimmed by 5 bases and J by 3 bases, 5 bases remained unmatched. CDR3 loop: CASSLRTGGEETQYF. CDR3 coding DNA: TGTGCCAGCTCATTGCGGACAGGGGGCGAAGAGACCCAGTACTTC.

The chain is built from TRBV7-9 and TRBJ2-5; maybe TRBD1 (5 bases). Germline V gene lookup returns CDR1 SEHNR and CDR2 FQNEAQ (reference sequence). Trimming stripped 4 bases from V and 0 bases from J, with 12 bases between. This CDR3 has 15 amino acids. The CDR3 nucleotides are TGTGCCAGCAGCTCTACTGACAGAAACCAAGAGACCCAGTACTTC. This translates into CASSSTDRNQETQYF.

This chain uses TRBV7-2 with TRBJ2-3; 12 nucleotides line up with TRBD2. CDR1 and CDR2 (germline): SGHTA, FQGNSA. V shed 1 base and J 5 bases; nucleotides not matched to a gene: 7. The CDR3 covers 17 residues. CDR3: CASSLGPSGGAEDTQYF. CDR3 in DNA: TGTGCCAGCAGCTTAGGTCCTAGCGGGGGGGCTGAAGATACGCAGTATTTT.

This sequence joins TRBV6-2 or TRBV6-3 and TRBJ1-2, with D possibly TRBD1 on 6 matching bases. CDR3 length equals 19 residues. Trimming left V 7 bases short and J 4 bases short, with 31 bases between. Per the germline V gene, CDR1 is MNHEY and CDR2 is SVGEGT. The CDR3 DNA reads TGTGCCAGCACCCCCCGGGGACGGACAGTCCGCGACCTTCTCTATGGCTACACCTTC. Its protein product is CASTPRGRTVRDLLYGYTF.

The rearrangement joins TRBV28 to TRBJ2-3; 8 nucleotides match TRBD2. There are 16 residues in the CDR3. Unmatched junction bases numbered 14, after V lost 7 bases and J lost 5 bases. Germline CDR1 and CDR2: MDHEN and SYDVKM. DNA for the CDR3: TGTGCCAGCACCGAGCGAGGGACTAGGGGCCAAGATACGCAGTATTTT. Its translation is CASTERGTRGQDTQYF.

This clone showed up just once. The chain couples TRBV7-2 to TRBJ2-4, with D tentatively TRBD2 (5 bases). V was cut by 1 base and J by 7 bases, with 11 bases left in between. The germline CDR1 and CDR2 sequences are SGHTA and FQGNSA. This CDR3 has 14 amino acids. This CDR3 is CASSLGTAENIQYF. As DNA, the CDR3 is TGTGCCAGCAGCTTAGGTACAGCGGAGAACATTCAGTACTTC.

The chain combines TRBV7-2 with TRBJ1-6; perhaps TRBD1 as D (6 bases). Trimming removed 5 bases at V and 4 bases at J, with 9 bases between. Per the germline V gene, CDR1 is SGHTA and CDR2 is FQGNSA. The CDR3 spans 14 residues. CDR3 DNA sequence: TGTGCCAGCAGCAACGACAGGTATAATTCACCCCTCCACTTT. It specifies CASSNDRYNSPLHF. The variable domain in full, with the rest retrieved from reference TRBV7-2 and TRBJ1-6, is GAGVSQSPSNKVTEKGKDVELRCDPISGHTALYWYRQSLGQGLEFLIYFQGNSAPDKSGLPSDRFSAERTGGSVSTLTIQRTQQEDSAVYLCASSNDRYNSPLHFGNGTRLTVT.

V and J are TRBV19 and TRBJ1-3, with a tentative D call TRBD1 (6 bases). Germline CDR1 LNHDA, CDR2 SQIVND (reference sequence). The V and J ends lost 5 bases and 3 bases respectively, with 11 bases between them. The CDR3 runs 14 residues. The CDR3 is CASSLQGDGNTIYF. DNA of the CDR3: TGTGCCAGTAGTCTACAGGGTGATGGAAACACCATATATTTT.

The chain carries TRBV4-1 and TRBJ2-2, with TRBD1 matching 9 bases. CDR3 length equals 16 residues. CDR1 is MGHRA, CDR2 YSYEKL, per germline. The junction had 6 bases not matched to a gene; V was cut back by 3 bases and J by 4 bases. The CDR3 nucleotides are TGCGCCAGCAGCCACCGAACAGGGGGCTTCACCGGGGAGCTGTTTTTT. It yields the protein CASSHRTGGFTGELFF.